This T cell receptor (beta chain) is drawn from a study of T cells in narcolepsy. Regarding the study as a whole: Autoreactive HCRT-specific and TRIB2-specific clonotypes were marked in same-patient CSF-versus-blood CD4+ comparisons.

Libraries were prepared by immunoSEQ multiplex PCR; TCRdb keeps only in-frame clonotypes and omits some of them. The table includes 25,000 to 35,000 clones, around 83% detected once. This clone came up a few times. Its antigen is currently unknown. The sample consisted of memory (CD45RA-) CD4+ T cells from blood. The sequence was collected from a human donor in good health.

The CDR3 here is CASSLTDDQPQHF. For the CDR3, the DNA is TGTGCCAGCAGCTTGACCGATGATCAGCCCCAGCATTTT. This chain links TRBV5-6 with TRBJ1-5; D is ambiguous. CDR3 length: 13 amino acids. The germline V gene has CDR1 SGHDT and CDR2 YYEEEE. V was cut by 1 base and J by 5 bases, with 7 bases left in between.